The 9 T cell receptor beta chains reported below all come from one sample, sequenced in a study of vaccination effects on CD4 cells after COVID-19. At the end of nine to ten days of culture, CD4+ T cells were isolated. It was two doses of either the BNT162b2 or mRNA-1273 vaccine that participants received. For these receptors, no antigen is known. The assay was immunoSEQ multiplex PCR, and TCRdb's table has in-frame clones only and misses some. The data show about 45,000 clones, roughly 72% seen once. The sequencing used CD4+ T cells from PBMCs cultured without peptide, collected after COVID-19 vaccination. The receptor source for this set is a human donor who received a COVID-19 vaccine.

The V call is TRBV30, the J call TRBJ1-1; D is unresolved. Between the trimmed V and J ends, which lost 0 bases and 0 bases, there was a span of 14 bases. The CDR3 has 16 residues. The V gene's germline CDR1 is GTSNPN and CDR2 SVGIG (reference sequence). Here the CDR3 DNA reads TGTGCCTGGAGTGTAGGTACGCCACAGTTGAACACTGAAGCTTTCTTT. It specifies CAWSVGTPQLNTEAFF.

The rearrangement uses TRBV19 and TRBJ2-5; no clear D. Germline CDR1 reads LNHDA; CDR2 reads SQIVND (reference sequence). CDR3 length equals 12 residues. V lost 8 bases, J lost 5 bases, and 12 bases lay in between. The chain's CDR3 is CASHSQEETQYF. CDR3 nucleotides: TGTGCCAGTCACTCTCAGGAGGAGACCCAGTACTTC.

This clone was recorded only once. This CDR3 is CASSLGQGWETQYF. The CDR3 nucleotides read TGCGCCAGCAGCTTGGGGCAGGGATGGGAGACCCAGTACTTC. The genes are TRBV5-1 and TRBJ2-5, with a weak D call TRBD1 (5 bases). V was shortened by 0 bases and J by 5 bases, with 11 bases between the two germline ends. Germline V gene data show CDR1 as SGHRS and CDR2 as YFSETQ. The CDR3 extends over 14 amino acids. Filled out from reference TRBV5-1 and TRBJ2-5, the complete variable domain reads KAGVTQTPRYLIKTRGQQVTLSCSPISGHRSVSWYQQTPGQGLQFLFEYFSETQRNKGNFPGRFSGRQFSNSRSEMNVSTLELGDSALYLCASSLGQGWETQYFGPGTRLLVL.

The chain is built from TRBV6-5 and TRBJ1-4, with 11 bases identical to TRBD1. J was trimmed by 7 bases and V by 8 bases; bases with no gene match: 3. The CDR3 totals 13 residues. Germline V CDR1 and CDR2: MNHEY, SVGAGI. The CDR3, as DNA: TGTGCCAGCGGAGGGACAGGGGGTGAAAAACTGTTTTTT. Its protein product is CASGGTGGEKLFF.

This sequence joins TRBV6-4 and TRBJ2-6, with no clear D. Trimming cost V 6 bases and J 0 bases, with 6 bases left between them. CDR3 size: 14 residues. CDR1 is MRHNA and CDR2 is SNTAGT in the germline V gene. The CDR3 nucleotides are TGTGCCAGCAGGAGTGACTCTGGGGCCAACGTCCTGACTTTC. This gives the protein CASRSDSGANVLTF.

This chain links TRBV6-2 or TRBV6-3 with TRBJ1-1; 9 positions agree with TRBD1. The CDR3 has 13 residues. CDR1 and CDR2 (germline): MNHEY, SVGEGT. V lost 2 bases and J lost 10; bases outside the gene matches: 5. The CDR3 sequence: CASSYPTGQGAFF. In nucleotides, the CDR3 is TGTGCCAGCAGTTACCCTACGGGACAGGGAGCTTTCTTT.

V and J are TRBV5-4 and TRBJ2-1; weak D call: TRBD2 (5 bases). The V gene's germline CDR1 is SGHNT and CDR2 YYREEE (reference sequence). V was clipped by 4 bases and J by 3 bases, with 14 bases between them. The CDR3 has 15 amino acids. For the CDR3, the DNA is TGTGCCAGCAGCCTTGAGACGGGGAACTACAATGAGCAGTTCTTC. Residues: CASSLETGNYNEQFF.

The V call is TRBV4-1, the J call TRBJ1-2; 10 nucleotides line up with TRBD1. This CDR3 comprises 15 residues. With V trimmed by 1 base and J by 4 bases, 3 bases remained unmatched. Germline CDR1 reads MGHRA; CDR2 reads YSYEKL. For the CDR3, the DNA is TGCGCCAGCAGCCAAGCACGGACAGGGGGCTATGGCTACACCTTC. This codes for CASSQARTGGYGYTF.

The CDR3 DNA is TGTGCCAGCAGCCAAGTGGGGACAGGGTACAATTCACCCCTCCACTTT. Translating gives CASSQVGTGYNSPLHF. This sequence joins TRBV3-1 (or the pseudogene TRBV3-2) and TRBJ1-6; 9 nucleotides align to TRBD1. The ends lost 1 base at V and 7 bases at J; junction bases unmatched: 5. The germline V gene encodes CDR1 LGHDT and CDR2 YNNKEL (reference sequence). This CDR3 is built from 16 residues.